A selection of T cell receptor beta chains follows, all from one sample in a study of somatic mutations in cytotoxic T cells in rheumatoid arthritis. Measured with immunoSEQ multiplex PCR; TCRdb has only the in-frame clones, and not every one. The repertoire includes approximately 3,000 clones, approximately 88% of them detected once, and less than 30% sits in the top ten. Sequencing was performed on CD8+ T cells sorted from blood. Receptors were obtained from a man aged 50 or older with rheumatoid arthritis. CDR3s include the opening cysteine and the closing phenylalanine or tryptophan. The D gene is left open where the match is weak. The size of a clone is reported for some rows only, either as once, few or many, or as a class for expanded clones.

d_call	v_call	clone_size	j_call	cdr3_aa	cdr3_nt
-	TRBV29-1	-	TRBJ2-7	CSVEGAKEQYF	TGCAGCGTTGAAGGGGCCAAAGAGCAGTACTTC
TRBD1	TRBV30	-	TRBJ2-5	CAWSKKQGWEETQYF	TGTGCCTGGAGTAAAAAACAGGGGTGGGAAGAGACCCAGTACTTC
-	TRBV28	-	TRBJ2-3	CASSLRDRDLAGAGTDTQYF	TGTGCCAGCAGTTTGCGGGACAGGGACTTAGCGGGAGCTGGCACAGATACGCAGTATTTT
TRBD1	TRBV9	once	TRBJ1-3	CASSVGTGGNTIYF	TGTGCCAGCAGCGTAGGGACAGGGGGAAACACCATATATTTT
TRBD1	TRBV7-6	-	TRBJ2-7	CASSLFVSEQGSYEQYF	TGTGCCAGCAGCTTGTTTGTTTCGGAACAGGGGAGCTACGAGCAGTACTTC
-	TRBV7-9	-	TRBJ2-7	CASSSSPGLDGSYEQYF	TGTGCCAGCAGCTCCTCCCCGGGTCTCGATGGCTCCTACGAGCAGTACTTC
-	TRBV6-5	-	TRBJ1-4	CASSSLGGEKLFF	TGTGCCAGCAGTTCGTTAGGGGGAGAAAAACTGTTTTTT
TRBD1	TRBV4-2	-	TRBJ2-5	CASSQGTGDQETQYF	TGTGCCAGCAGCCAAGGGACAGGGGACCAAGAGACCCAGTACTTC
TRBD1	TRBV6-6	-	TRBJ2-1	CASSWNRGQYNEQFF	TGTGCCAGCAGTTGGAACAGGGGACAATACAATGAGCAGTTCTTC
-	TRBV27	-	TRBJ2-7	CASSLSAGDTLYYEQYF	TGTGCCAGCAGTTTATCGGCAGGGGATACCCTCTACTACGAGCAGTACTTC
TRBD2	TRBV6-5	-	TRBJ2-1	CASSRRESYNEQFF	TGTGCCAGCAGTCGGCGGGAGAGTTACAATGAGCAGTTCTTC
TRBD1	TRBV4-1	-	TRBJ1-1	CASRGLGGANAEAFF	TGCGCCAGCAGAGGTTTAGGGGGCGCGAACGCTGAAGCTTTCTTT
TRBD2	TRBV6-5	few	TRBJ2-2	CASSDGRDTGELFF	TGTGCCAGCAGTGACGGGAGGGACACCGGGGAGCTGTTTTTT
TRBD1	TRBV2	-	TRBJ2-7	CASMIETGTPNEQYF	TGTGCCAGCATGATTGAGACAGGGACCCCCAACGAGCAGTACTTC
TRBD1	TRBV6-1	-	TRBJ2-7	CASSATGDSYEQYF	TGTGCCAGCAGTGCGACAGGGGACTCCTACGAGCAGTACTTC
TRBD1	TRBV19	-	TRBJ2-7	CASTRTGSSYEQYF	TGTGCCAGTACCCGGACAGGAAGCTCCTACGAGCAGTACTTC
TRBD2	TRBV7-8	once	TRBJ2-1	CASSISRGIGLAVSSSYNEQFF	TGTGCCAGCAGCATTAGTAGAGGGATAGGACTAGCGGTCTCTAGCTCCTACAATGAGCAGTTCTTC
TRBD1	TRBV4-3	-	TRBJ1-3	CASSQDLAPRGIGNTIYF	TGCGCCAGCAGCCAGGATCTAGCCCCCAGGGGGATTGGAAACACCATATATTTT
TRBD1	TRBV28	-	TRBJ1-6	CASSHGTVSYSPLHF	TGTGCCAGCAGTCACGGGACAGTTAGTTATTCACCCCTCCACTTT
-	TRBV19	-	TRBJ1-5	CASSTSDGDYSNQPQHF	TGTGCCAGTAGTACCTCAGACGGGGACTATAGCAATCAGCCCCAGCATTTT
-	TRBV9	-	TRBJ2-1	CASSEERNEQFF	TGTGCCAGCAGCGAAGAGCGTAATGAGCAGTTCTTC
TRBD2	TRBV11-3	-	TRBJ2-7	CASSSTSESSYEQYF	TGTGCCAGCAGTTCGACTAGCGAGAGCTCCTACGAGCAGTACTTC
TRBD1	TRBV6-4	-	TRBJ1-1	CASSIGTGGTEAFF	TGTGCCAGCAGCATCGGGACAGGGGGCACTGAAGCTTTCTTT
-	TRBV15	-	TRBJ1-2	CATSRAGYGYTF	TGTGCCACCAGCAGGGCAGGGTATGGCTACACCTTC
TRBD2	TRBV13	-	TRBJ2-5	CASSFSGSETQYF	TGTGCCAGCAGCTTTAGCGGGAGTGAGACCCAGTACTTC
TRBD1	TRBV4-2	-	TRBJ2-4	CASSQDGGTGGPSALQYF	TGTGCCAGCAGCCAAGACGGGGGAACAGGGGGCCCGTCAGCACTTCAGTACTTC
-	TRBV19	-	TRBJ1-1	CASSIVWGRGPEAFF	TGTGCCAGTAGTATAGTTTGGGGAAGGGGTCCTGAAGCTTTCTTT
TRBD2	TRBV6-1	-	TRBJ2-7	CASSVELAGGNGQYF	TGTGCCAGCAGTGTAGAACTAGCGGGGGGGAACGGGCAGTACTTC
-	TRBV15	-	TRBJ2-6	CATSRDSVRAGFGANVLTF	TGTGCCACCAGCAGAGATTCGGTCAGGGCGGGGTTTGGGGCCAACGTCCTGACTTTC
-	TRBV4-1	-	TRBJ2-7	CASSQDKHWSSYEQYF	TGCGCCAGCAGCCAAGATAAGCATTGGAGCTCCTACGAGCAGTACTTC
TRBD1	TRBV27	once	TRBJ2-4	CASSFVGGAGNIQYF	TGTGCCAGCAGTTTTGTAGGGGGCGCAGGGAACATTCAGTACTTC
-	TRBV7-9	-	TRBJ1-3	CASTQESSGNTIYF	TGTGCCAGCACCCAAGAGTCGTCTGGAAACACCATATATTTT
TRBD1	TRBV19	few	TRBJ2-3	CASSTPGQVDTDTQYF	TGTGCCAGTAGTACCCCGGGACAGGTAGACACAGATACGCAGTATTTT
-	TRBV9	-	TRBJ2-3	CASSDGQTSTDTQYF	TGTGCCAGCAGCGACGGACAGACTAGCACAGATACGCAGTATTTT
TRBD1	TRBV9	-	TRBJ2-7	CASSAGTGYEQYF	TGTGCCAGCAGCGCGGGGACAGGATACGAGCAGTACTTC
TRBD2	TRBV5-4	-	TRBJ2-7	CASSPGSGSYEQYF	TGTGCCAGCAGCCCGGGTAGCGGGAGCTACGAGCAGTACTTC
TRBD2	TRBV5-4	-	TRBJ2-1	CASSSGLVNNEQFF	TGTGCCAGCAGCTCAGGACTAGTGAACAATGAGCAGTTCTTC
TRBD2	TRBV28	-	TRBJ2-5	CASSLIAHSAGGPGETQYF	TGTGCCAGCAGCCTTATCGCACATTCAGCGGGAGGGCCTGGGGAGACCCAGTACTTC
TRBD2	TRBV4-2	few	TRBJ2-1	CASSHGLATQDYEQFF	TGTGCCAGCAGCCACGGACTAGCTACCCAGGACTATGAGCAGTTCTTC
-	TRBV28	few	TRBJ2-2	CASLGDWAGYTGELFF	TGTGCCAGCCTTGGAGACTGGGCGGGTTATACCGGGGAGCTGTTTTTT
-	TRBV5-6	-	TRBJ2-3	CASSLQGSNTDTQYF	TGTGCCAGCAGCTTGCAGGGGTCAAACACAGATACGCAGTATTTT
TRBD1	TRBV18	-	TRBJ2-7	CASSLQGQADYEQYF	TGTGCCAGCTCACTTCAGGGACAGGCTGACTACGAGCAGTACTTC
-	TRBV27	-	TRBJ2-6	CASSLRGANVLTF	TGTGCCAGCAGTTTACGTGGGGCCAACGTCCTGACTTTC
-	TRBV6-5	-	TRBJ2-7	CASNRQDGEQYF	TGTGCCAGCAACAGACAGGACGGCGAGCAGTACTTC
TRBD2	TRBV27	-	TRBJ2-7	CASSPGLAVSSYEQYF	TGTGCCAGCAGTCCAGGACTAGCGGTGAGCTCCTACGAGCAGTACTTC
-	TRBV4-1	-	TRBJ1-1	CASSHPSPTEMNTEAFF	TGCGCCAGCAGCCACCCATCACCGACAGAGATGAACACTGAAGCTTTCTTT
-	TRBV10-3	once	TRBJ1-5	CAISDVDSYQPQHF	TGTGCCATCAGTGACGTGGACAGTTATCAGCCCCAGCATTTT
-	TRBV10-3	-	TRBJ1-2	CAISESRQSSYGYTF	TGTGCCATCAGTGAGTCCCGACAGTCGAGCTATGGCTACACCTTC